The source of this T cell receptor beta chain is a study of shared clonotypes between healthy human individuals. Study-level points and caveats: Rarefaction analysis demonstrated incomplete sorted-subset sequencing notwithstanding large depth. Among non-shared clonotypes, generation probabilities were lower than among those shared by all four donors. There were few donors, and this limited the genetic and exposure-history diversity represented.

Regarding this clone: The antigen is undetermined. Other DNA sequences of this sample code for an identical CDR3.

V lost 5 bases to trimming and J lost 0 bases, with 6 bases between them. Germline loops: CDR1 SQVTM, CDR2 ANQGSEA. This CDR3 spans 12 amino acids. Over several immunoSEQ plates, each subset's genomic DNA was distributed in even portions. Produced via immunoSEQ multiplex PCR; TCRdb's table is partial and in-frame only. Of 2,100,000 or so clones detected, under 97% appear once; the ten largest clones hold less than 0.15%. This clonotype originated in a man aged 18 to 30 in good health. The rearrangement joins TRBV29-1 to TRBJ2-3; D gene ambiguous. The material sequenced was naive CD4+ T cells sorted from blood. Documented subset: CD45RA+ positively selected. The CDR3 sequence is CSVRPSTDTQYF. CDR3 DNA: TGCAGCGTTCGGCCGAGCACAGATACGCAGTATTTT.